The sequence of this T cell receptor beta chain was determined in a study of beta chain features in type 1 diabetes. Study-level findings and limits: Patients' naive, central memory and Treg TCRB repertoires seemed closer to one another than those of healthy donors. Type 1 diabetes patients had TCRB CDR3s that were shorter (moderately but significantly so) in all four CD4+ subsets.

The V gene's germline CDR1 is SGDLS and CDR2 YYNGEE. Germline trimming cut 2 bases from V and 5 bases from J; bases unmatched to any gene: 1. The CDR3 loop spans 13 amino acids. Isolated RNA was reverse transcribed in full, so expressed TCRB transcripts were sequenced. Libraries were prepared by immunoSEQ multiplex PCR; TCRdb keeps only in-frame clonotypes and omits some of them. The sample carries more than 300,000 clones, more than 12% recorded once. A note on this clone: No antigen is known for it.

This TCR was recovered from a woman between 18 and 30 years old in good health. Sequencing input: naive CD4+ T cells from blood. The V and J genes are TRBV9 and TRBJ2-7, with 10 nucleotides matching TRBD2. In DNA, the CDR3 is TGTGCCAGCAGCGTGGGACTAGCGAACGAGCAGTACTTC. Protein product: CASSVGLANEQYF. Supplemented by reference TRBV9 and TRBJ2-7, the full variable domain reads DSGVTQTPKHLITATGQRVTLRCSPRSGDLSVYWYQQSLDQGLQFLIQYYNGEERAKGNILERFSAQQFPDLHSELNLSSLELGDSALYFCASSVGLANEQYFGPGTRLTVT.